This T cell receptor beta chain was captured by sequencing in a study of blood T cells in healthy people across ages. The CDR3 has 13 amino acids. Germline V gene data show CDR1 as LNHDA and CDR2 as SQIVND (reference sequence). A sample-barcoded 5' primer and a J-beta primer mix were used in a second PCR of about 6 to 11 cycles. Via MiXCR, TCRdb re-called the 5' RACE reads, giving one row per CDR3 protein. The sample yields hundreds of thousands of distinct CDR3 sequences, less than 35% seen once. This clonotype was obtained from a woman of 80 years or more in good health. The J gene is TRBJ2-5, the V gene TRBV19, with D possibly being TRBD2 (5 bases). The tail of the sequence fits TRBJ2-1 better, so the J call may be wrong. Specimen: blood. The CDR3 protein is CASRYGVQETQFF. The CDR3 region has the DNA TGTGCCAGTCGTTACGGGGTACAAGAGACCCAGTTCTTC.